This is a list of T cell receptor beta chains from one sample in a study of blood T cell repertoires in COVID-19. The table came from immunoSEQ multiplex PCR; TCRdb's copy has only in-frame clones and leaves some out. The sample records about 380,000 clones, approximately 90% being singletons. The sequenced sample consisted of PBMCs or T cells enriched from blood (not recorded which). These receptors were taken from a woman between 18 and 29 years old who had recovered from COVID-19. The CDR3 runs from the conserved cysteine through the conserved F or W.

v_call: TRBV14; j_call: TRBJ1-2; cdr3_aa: CASSHHGQVANYGYTF
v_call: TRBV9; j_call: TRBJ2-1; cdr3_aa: CASSAGGHYNEQFF
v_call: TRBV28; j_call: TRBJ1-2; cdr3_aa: CASSPGQGGYGYTF
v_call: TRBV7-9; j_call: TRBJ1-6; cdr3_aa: CASSSRSDNSPLHF
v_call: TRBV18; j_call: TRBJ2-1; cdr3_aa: CASSTLGQGGDEQFF
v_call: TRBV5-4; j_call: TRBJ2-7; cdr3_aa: CASSPPMSYEQYF
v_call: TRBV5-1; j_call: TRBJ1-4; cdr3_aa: CASSFIQGAEEKLFF
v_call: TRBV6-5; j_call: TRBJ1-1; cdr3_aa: CASSLTGGNTEAFF
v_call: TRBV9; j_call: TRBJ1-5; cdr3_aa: CASSPGQGIRQPQHF
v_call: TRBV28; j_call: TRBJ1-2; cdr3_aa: CASSLPGSRGGYTF
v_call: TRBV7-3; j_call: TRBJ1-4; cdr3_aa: CASSFRVGEKLFF
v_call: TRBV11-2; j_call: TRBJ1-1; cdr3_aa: CASSADGRGRANTEAFF
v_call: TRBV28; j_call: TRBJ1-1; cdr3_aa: CASSLFRVVEAFF
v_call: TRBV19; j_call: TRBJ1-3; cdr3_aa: CASSIGTGTSGNTIYF
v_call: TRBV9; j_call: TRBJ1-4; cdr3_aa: CASSSLDRGGEKLFF
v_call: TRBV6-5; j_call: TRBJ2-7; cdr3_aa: CASSKYNYEQYF
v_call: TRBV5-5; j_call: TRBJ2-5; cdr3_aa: CASRPTDRETQYF
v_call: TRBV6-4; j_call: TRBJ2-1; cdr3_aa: CASSASSGGYNEQFF
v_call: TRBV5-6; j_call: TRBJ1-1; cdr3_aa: CASTGTPVGNTEAFF
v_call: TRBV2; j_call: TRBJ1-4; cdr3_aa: CASSGGLTNEKLFF
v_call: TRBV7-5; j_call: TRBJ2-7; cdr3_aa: CARSLFIRYEQYF
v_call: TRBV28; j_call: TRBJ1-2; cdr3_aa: CASSLAQGGYTF
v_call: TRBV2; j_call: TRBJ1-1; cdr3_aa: CASRTLGQGSEAFF
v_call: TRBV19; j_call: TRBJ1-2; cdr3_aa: CASNTGGGYGYTF
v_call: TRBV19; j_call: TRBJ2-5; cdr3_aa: CASSTTRGPETQYF
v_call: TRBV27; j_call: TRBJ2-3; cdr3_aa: CASSLWVSGGSTDTQYF
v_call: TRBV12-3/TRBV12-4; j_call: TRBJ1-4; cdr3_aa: CASTLGGREKLFF
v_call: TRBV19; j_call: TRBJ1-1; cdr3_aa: CASSFSFSGNTEAFF
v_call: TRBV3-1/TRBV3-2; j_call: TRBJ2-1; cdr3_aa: CASSPLAGGPRRSSYNEQFF
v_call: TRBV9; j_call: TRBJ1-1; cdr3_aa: CASSRTGGNTEAFF
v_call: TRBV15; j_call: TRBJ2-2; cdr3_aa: CATSEGLAANTGELFF
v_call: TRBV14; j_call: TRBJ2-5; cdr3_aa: CASSQGPTGLFVETQYF
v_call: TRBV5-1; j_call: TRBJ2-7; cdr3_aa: CASSNGQGTYEQYF
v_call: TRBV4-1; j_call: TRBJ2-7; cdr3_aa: CASSQKDWGAGDPYEQYF
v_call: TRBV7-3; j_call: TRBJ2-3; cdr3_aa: CASSLTSGQGTDTQYF
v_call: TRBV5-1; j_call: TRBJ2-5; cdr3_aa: CASQPSGGQETQYF
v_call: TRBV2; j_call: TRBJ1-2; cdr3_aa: CASSEWSWTVGSGYTF
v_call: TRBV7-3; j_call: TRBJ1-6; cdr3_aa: CASSVRTDSPLHF
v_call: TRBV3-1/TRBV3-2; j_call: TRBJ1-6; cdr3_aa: CASSPDRPNSPLHF